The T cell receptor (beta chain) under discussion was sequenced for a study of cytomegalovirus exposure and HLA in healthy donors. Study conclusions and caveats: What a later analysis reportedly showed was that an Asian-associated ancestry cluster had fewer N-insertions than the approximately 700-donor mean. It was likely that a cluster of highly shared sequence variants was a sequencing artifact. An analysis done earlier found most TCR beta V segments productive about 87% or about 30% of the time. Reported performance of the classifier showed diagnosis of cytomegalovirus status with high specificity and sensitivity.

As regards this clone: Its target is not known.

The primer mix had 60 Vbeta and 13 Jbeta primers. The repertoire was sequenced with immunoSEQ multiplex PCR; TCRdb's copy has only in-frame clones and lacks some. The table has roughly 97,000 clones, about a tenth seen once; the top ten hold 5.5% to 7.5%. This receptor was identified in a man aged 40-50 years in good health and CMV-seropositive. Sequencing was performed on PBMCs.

This chain's CDR3 is CAIRRGQANTGELFF. The CDR3 DNA reads TGTGCCATCAGAAGGGGACAGGCGAACACCGGGGAGCTGTTTTTT. V and J are TRBV10-3 and TRBJ2-2; 8 bases map to TRBD1. The trim removed 6 bases at V and 0 bases at J, leaving 3 bases unmatched. This CDR3 comprises 15 residues. CDR1 ENHRY and CDR2 SYGVKD come from the germline V gene.